The T cell receptor beta chain described here comes from a study of Ad26.COV2.S vaccination and SARS-CoV-2 variants. The overall study: A participant enrolled in the COV1001 Ad26.COV2.S trial arm provided the sample. Donor got 5x10^10 or 1x10^11 viral particles of Ad26.COV2.S.

Only in-frame clones appear in the TCRdb table, and some are missing; sequencing was by immunoSEQ multiplex PCR. This table holds 300,000 to 350,000 clones, about 82% found once. The sample's treatment: approximately 18 received Ad26.COV2.S at low or high dose, single or two shots; about 5 received placebo; per-sample allocation not given. Sample collection was performed on day 63 after the first vaccine or placebo injection. Germline CDR1 SGHNT, CDR2 YYREEE (reference sequence). Losses at the gene ends were 0 bases for V and 5 bases for J; bases not matched to a gene: 12. The CDR3 is 17 residues long.

The chain has TRBV5-4 and TRBJ1-2; TRBD1 agrees at 8 bases. This TCR came from a person aged 18 to 65 who received the Ad26.COV2.S COVID-19 vaccine or a placebo. The input for sequencing was peripheral blood, taken in a trial of Ad26.COV2.S vaccine versus placebo. CDR3 bases: TGTGCCAGCAGCTTGGGGCAGGGGGCTACCTCCTGGTATGGCTACACCTTC. This translates into CASSLGQGATSWYGYTF.